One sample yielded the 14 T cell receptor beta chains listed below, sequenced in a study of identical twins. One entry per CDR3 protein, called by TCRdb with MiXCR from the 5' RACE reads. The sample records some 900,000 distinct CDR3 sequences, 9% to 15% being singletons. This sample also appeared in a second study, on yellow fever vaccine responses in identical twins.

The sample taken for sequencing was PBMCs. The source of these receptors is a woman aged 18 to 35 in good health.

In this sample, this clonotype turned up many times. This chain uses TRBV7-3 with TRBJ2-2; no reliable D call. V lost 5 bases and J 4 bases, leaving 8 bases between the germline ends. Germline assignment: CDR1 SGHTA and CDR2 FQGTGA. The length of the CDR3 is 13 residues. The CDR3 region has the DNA TGTGCCAGCAGCCTAAGTCTCACCGGGGAGCTGTTTTTT. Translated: CASSLSLTGELFF.

CDR3 in DNA: TGTGCCAGCCAACCGGGGACAGGGGACTACGAGCAGTACTTC. As protein: CASQPGTGDYEQYF. This chain links TRBV6-1 with TRBJ2-7, with 10 bases matching TRBD1. The V and J ends lost 8 bases and 3 bases, in that order; junction bases with no gene match: 7. This CDR3 spans 14 amino acids. Germline CDR1 MNHNS, CDR2 SASEGT.

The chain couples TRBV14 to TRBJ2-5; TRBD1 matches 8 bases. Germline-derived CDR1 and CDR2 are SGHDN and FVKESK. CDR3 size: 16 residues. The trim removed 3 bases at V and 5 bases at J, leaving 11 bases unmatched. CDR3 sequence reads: CASSHRDRGVWETQYF. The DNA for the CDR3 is TGTGCCAGCAGCCACCGCGACAGGGGAGTTTGGGAGACCCAGTACTTC.

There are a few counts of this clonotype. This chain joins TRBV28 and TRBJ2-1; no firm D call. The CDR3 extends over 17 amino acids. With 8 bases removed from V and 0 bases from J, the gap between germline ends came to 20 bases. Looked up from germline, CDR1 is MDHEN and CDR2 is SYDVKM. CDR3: CASETRVAESSYNEQFF. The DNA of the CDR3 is TGTGCCAGCGAAACCCGAGTGGCGGAAAGCTCCTACAATGAGCAGTTCTTC.

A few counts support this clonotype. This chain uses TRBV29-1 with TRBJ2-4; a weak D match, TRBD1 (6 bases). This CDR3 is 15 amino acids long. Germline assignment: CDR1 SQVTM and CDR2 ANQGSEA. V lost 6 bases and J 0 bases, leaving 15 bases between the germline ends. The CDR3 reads CSVVTGLSAKNIQYF. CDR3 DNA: TGCAGCGTAGTAACAGGGCTGTCAGCCAAAAACATTCAGTACTTC.

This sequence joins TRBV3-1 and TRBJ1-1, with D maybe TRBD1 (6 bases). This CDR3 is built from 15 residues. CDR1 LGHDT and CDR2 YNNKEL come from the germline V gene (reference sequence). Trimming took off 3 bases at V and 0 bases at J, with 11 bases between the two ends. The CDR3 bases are TGTGCCAGCAGCCAGGGGGCGGCACTGAACACTGAAGCTTTCTTT. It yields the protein CASSQGAALNTEAFF.

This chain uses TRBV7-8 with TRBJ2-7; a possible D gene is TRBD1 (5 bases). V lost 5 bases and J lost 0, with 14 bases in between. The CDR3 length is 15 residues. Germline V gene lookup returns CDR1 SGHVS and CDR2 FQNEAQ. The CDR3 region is CASSPLRQSSYEQYF. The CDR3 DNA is TGTGCCAGCAGCCCCCTCAGACAGAGCTCCTACGAGCAGTACTTC.

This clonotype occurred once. CDR3 sequence (DNA): TGTGCCAGCAGCCCCCCGGGAACCGCCCCCGGGGAGCTGTTTTTT. Translating it yields CASSPPGTAPGELFF. J is TRBJ2-2 and V is TRBV5-6, with D possibly being TRBD2 (5 bases). Looked up from germline, CDR1 is SGHDT and CDR2 is YYEEEE. The V gene lost 4 bases and the J gene lost 6 bases, with 16 bases spanning the gap. The CDR3 is 15 amino acids.

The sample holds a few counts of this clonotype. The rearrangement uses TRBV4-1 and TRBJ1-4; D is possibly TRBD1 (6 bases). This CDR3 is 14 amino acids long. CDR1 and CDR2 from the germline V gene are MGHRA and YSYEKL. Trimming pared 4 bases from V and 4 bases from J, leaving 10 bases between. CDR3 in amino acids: CASSPTGFNEKLFF. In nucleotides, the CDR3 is TGCGCCAGCAGCCCGACAGGATTTAATGAAAAACTGTTTTTT.

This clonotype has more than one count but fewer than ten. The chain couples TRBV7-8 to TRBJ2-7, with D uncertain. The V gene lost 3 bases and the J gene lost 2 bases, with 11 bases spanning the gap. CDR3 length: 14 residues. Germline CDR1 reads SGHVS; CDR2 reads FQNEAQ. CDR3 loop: CASSFLALPYEQYF. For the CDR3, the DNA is TGTGCCAGCAGCTTCCTTGCGTTACCCTACGAGCAGTACTTC.

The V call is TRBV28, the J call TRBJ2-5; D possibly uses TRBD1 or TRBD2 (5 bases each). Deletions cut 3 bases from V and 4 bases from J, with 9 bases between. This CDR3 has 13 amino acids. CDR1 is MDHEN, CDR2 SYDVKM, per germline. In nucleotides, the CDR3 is TGTGCCAGCAGTTTTGAGGGGACAGAGACCCAGTACTTC. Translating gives CASSFEGTETQYF.

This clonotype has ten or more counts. As DNA, the CDR3 is TGCAGCGTTGACTTTGCAGCGAACACCGGGGAGCTGTTTTTT. It is translated as CSVDFAANTGELFF. The chain joins TRBV29-1 to TRBJ2-2, with D unclear. The CDR3 contains 14 residues. CDR1 and CDR2 (germline): SQVTM, ANQGSEA. V lost 3 bases and J 0 bases, leaving 8 bases between the germline ends.

The CDR3 DNA reads TGTGCCAGCAGTTTAACAGGGTTCAATGGCTACACCTTC. Translated, it gives CASSLTGFNGYTF. This chain connects TRBV6-5 to TRBJ1-2, with D possibly being TRBD1 (6 bases). Per germline, CDR1 MNHEY and CDR2 SVGAGI. This CDR3 contains 13 residues. V gave up 4 bases and J gave up 6 bases, with 12 bases separating them.

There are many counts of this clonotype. Written as DNA, the CDR3 is TGTGCCAGCAGTTTAAGTGGGACAGCCCAAGAGACCCAGTACTTC. The encoded protein is CASSLSGTAQETQYF. V and J are TRBV12-3 or TRBV12-4 and TRBJ2-5; TRBD1 matches at 7 bases. The CDR3 is made up of 15 amino acids. V lost 2 bases and J lost 1; bases outside the gene matches: 4.